One sample yielded the 20 T cell receptor beta chains listed below, sequenced in a study of blood T cells in healthy people across ages. A second about 7 to 11 cycle PCR used barcoded and J-beta primers. TCRdb called the 5' RACE reads again in MiXCR, with one record for every CDR3 protein. Of about 1.4 million distinct CDR3 sequences in the sample, approximately 60% were seen once. The sample consisted of blood. These receptors all come from a man between 18 and 29 years old in good health.

The genes are TRBV5-1 and TRBJ2-7; tentative D call: TRBD1 (6 bases). This CDR3 has 15 residues. Germline V gives CDR1 SGHRS, CDR2 YFSETQ. The germline V and J ends were trimmed by 4 bases and 5 bases, with 19 bases remaining between them. In nucleotides, the CDR3 is TGCGCCAGCAGCAAGTACACAGGGAGCCCTAACGAGCAGTACTTC. Translated: CASSKYTGSPNEQYF.

The chain employs TRBV20-1 and TRBJ1-2; the D is unclear. The germline CDR1 and CDR2 sequences are DFQATT and SNEGSKA (reference sequence). This CDR3 spans 13 amino acids. Trimming pared 0 bases from V and 8 bases from J, leaving 13 bases between. This CDR3 reads CSARDPGRAGYTF. CDR3 coding DNA: TGCAGTGCTAGAGATCCCGGACGGGCAGGCTACACCTTC.

This clonotype was observed a few times. This chain uses TRBV4-3 with TRBJ1-2, with a possible D match to TRBD1 (5 bases). The V end lost 1 base, the J end lost 4 bases, and 10 bases lay between the germline ends. From germline, CDR1 is LGHNA and CDR2 YSLEER. This CDR3 is 14 amino acids long. As DNA, the CDR3 is TGCGCCAGCAGCCAAGTCAAGGGACCCTATGGCTACACCTTC. Its protein is CASSQVKGPYGYTF.

The chain is built from TRBV4-2 and TRBJ2-5, with TRBD2 matching over 12 bases. TRBJ2-7 explains the end of the DNA better; the J call may be wrong. Germline values: CDR1 LGHNA, CDR2 YNFKEQ. The CDR3 covers 15 residues. The CDR3 DNA reads TGTGCCAGCAGCCACGGGACTAGCGGGTTATGCGAGCAGTACTTC. Protein: CASSHGTSGLCEQYF.

This rearrangement joins TRBV7-2 to TRBJ2-1; the D gene is possibly TRBD2 (6 bases). The CDR3 has 13 residues. V was cut by 6 bases and J by 7 bases, with 13 bases left in between. Germline CDR1 and CDR2: SGHTA and FQGNSA. The CDR3 DNA is TGTGCCAGCAGACTAGCCTCACGGAATGAGCAGTTCTTC. As protein: CASRLASRNEQFF.

This clonotype has a handful of counts. The chain combines TRBV29-1 with TRBJ2-7; D gene ambiguous. Germline lookup yields CDR1 SQVTM and CDR2 ANQGSEA. CDR3 length equals 12 residues. V lost 7 bases and J 3 bases, leaving 13 bases between the germline ends. CDR3 amino acids: CSAQVPGYEQYF. The CDR3 DNA reads TGCAGCGCCCAGGTACCCGGCTACGAGCAGTACTTC.

This chain uses TRBV4-3 with TRBJ2-5; TRBD2 matches 12 bases. The germline gives CDR1 LGHNA, CDR2 YSLEER. The length of the CDR3 is 16 residues. V was pared by 3 bases and J by 11 bases, with 13 bases of the junction left unmatched. CDR3 nucleotides: TGCGCCAGCAGCCAGGCCCTAGCGGGGGGGGTGAATGAGCAGTACTTC. Encoded protein: CASSQALAGGVNEQYF.

V is TRBV29-1 and J is TRBJ2-5, with D perhaps TRBD2 (5 bases). The germline CDR1 and CDR2 sequences are SQVTM and ANQGSEA. The CDR3 runs 12 residues. V was trimmed by 8 bases and J by 1 base, leaving 11 bases between them. For the CDR3, the DNA is TGCAGCTCAGGACTTACCCAAGAGACCCAGTACTTC. Its protein is CSSGLTQETQYF.

This chain uses TRBV27 with TRBJ2-7; 7 bases fit TRBD2. The CDR3 runs 15 residues. Germline CDR1 reads MNHEY; CDR2 reads SMNVEV (reference sequence). J was trimmed by 4 bases and V by 1 base; bases with no gene match: 7. In DNA, the CDR3 is TGTGCCAGCAGTTTATTGGCGGGAGCAGCGTACGAGCAGTACTTC. Protein: CASSLLAGAAYEQYF.

This chain links TRBV14 with TRBJ2-7; 8 bases are shared with TRBD2. J was trimmed by 4 bases and V by 3 bases; bases with no gene match: 11. Germline V gene lookup returns CDR1 SGHDN and CDR2 FVKESK. This CDR3 has 16 amino acids. The chain's CDR3 is CASSQSQGLGVYEQYF. CDR3 nucleotide sequence: TGTGCCAGCAGCCAGAGCCAGGGACTAGGTGTTTACGAGCAGTACTTC. The full variable domain, its missing parts supplied by reference TRBV14 and TRBJ2-7, is EAGVTQFPSHSVIEKGQTVTLRCDPISGHDNLYWYRRVMGKEIKFLLHFVKESKQDESGMPNNRFLAERTGGTYSTLKVQPAELEDSGVYFCASSQSQGLGVYEQYFGPGTRLTVT.

CDR3 protein: CASSQRASGSYEQYF. CDR3 coding DNA: TGCGCCAGCAGCCAAAGGGCTAGCGGGTCCTACGAGCAGTACTTC. This chain joins TRBV4-1 and TRBJ2-7; 8 nucleotides align to TRBD2. Germline lookup yields CDR1 MGHRA and CDR2 YSYEKL. With 2 bases clipped from V and 1 base from J, the junction kept 4 bases outside the gene matches. CDR3 length: 15 residues.

This chain joins TRBV25-1 and TRBJ2-4; no clear D gene. The J call may not be correct, given that the DNA end is closer to TRBJ2-5. The length of the CDR3 is 14 residues. Germline V CDR1 and CDR2: MGHDK, SYGVNS. The CDR3 bases are TGTGCCAGCAGTGAATCCCTACGCCAAGAGACCCAGTACTTC. It specifies CASSESLRQETQYF.

The chain combines TRBV20-1 with TRBJ2-6; no firm D call. Germline V gene sequence: CDR1 DFQATT, CDR2 SNEGSKA (reference sequence). This CDR3 contains 14 residues. V lost 5 bases and J lost 0, with 8 bases in between. CDR3 sequence (DNA): TGCAGTGCTCCAGGAAACTCTGGGGCCAACGTCCTGACTTTC. This encodes CSAPGNSGANVLTF.

This clonotype was detected only a few times. This chain links TRBV29-1 with TRBJ1-2; 8 bases are shared with TRBD1. With V trimmed by 6 bases and J by 8 bases, 5 bases remained unmatched. The germline V gene encodes CDR1 SQVTM and CDR2 ANQGSEA. The length of the CDR3 is 11 residues. The chain's CDR3 is CSVVTGDGYTF. Here the CDR3 DNA reads TGCAGCGTCGTGACAGGGGACGGCTACACCTTC.

In the case of this clonotype: At one boundary the junction diverges from the germline segment, which might be a read error. The rearrangement uses TRBV12-3 or TRBV12-4 and TRBJ2-1, with a weak D call TRBD2 (7 bases). The CDR3 covers 17 residues. The CDR3 coding sequence is TGTACCAGCAGTCCCCTCATGGGGGGGCCGAGAGACAATGAGCAGTTCTTC. Protein product: CTSSPLMGGPRDNEQFF.

This clonotype was observed a handful of times. This may come from a read error, since a much larger clone is one base off. V is TRBV6-2 or TRBV6-3 and J is TRBJ2-3, with D uncertain. CDR3 size: 14 residues. Germline-derived CDR1 and CDR2 are MNHEY and SVGEGT. The CDR3 DNA follows: TGTGCCGGCAGTTACTCTGGACCCACAGATACGCAGTATTTT. Protein sequence: CAGSYSGPTDTQYF.

This chain joins TRBV7-9 and TRBJ2-1, with 7 bases fitting TRBD2. This CDR3 spans 15 amino acids. J was trimmed by 5 bases and V by 5 bases; bases with no gene match: 9. Germline CDR1 SEHNR, CDR2 FQNEAQ (reference sequence). The CDR3 here is CASSLSGRADNEQFF. The CDR3 DNA is TGTGCCAGCAGCCTTAGTGGGAGGGCAGACAATGAGCAGTTCTTC.

This rearrangement joins TRBV6-6 to TRBJ1-2; D is unclear. V lost 4 bases and J 8 bases, leaving 14 bases between the germline ends. Germline CDR1 MNHNY, CDR2 SVGAGI (reference sequence). This CDR3 is 13 amino acids long. The CDR3 reads CASSSLNPGGYTF. The CDR3, as DNA: TGTGCCAGCAGTTCCCTAAACCCTGGCGGCTACACCTTC.

V and J are TRBV7-2 and TRBJ2-3; D unclear. V lost 4 bases to trimming and J lost 2 bases, with 10 bases between them. The germline CDR1 and CDR2 sequences are SGHTA and FQGNSA. CDR3 length equals 14 residues. The CDR3: CASSYDMNTDTQYF. CDR3 nucleotides: TGTGCCAGCAGCTATGACATGAACACAGATACGCAGTATTTT.

This rearrangement joins TRBV6-5 to TRBJ2-5, with a possible D match to TRBD2 (5 bases). The tail of the sequence fits TRBJ2-7 better, so the J call may be wrong. CDR1 and CDR2 from the germline V gene are MNHEY and SVGAGI. This CDR3 is 15 amino acids long. CDR3 region: CASSPMVSLGDEQYF. CDR3 DNA: TGTGCCAGCAGCCCCATGGTCTCACTAGGTGACGAGCAGTACTTC.